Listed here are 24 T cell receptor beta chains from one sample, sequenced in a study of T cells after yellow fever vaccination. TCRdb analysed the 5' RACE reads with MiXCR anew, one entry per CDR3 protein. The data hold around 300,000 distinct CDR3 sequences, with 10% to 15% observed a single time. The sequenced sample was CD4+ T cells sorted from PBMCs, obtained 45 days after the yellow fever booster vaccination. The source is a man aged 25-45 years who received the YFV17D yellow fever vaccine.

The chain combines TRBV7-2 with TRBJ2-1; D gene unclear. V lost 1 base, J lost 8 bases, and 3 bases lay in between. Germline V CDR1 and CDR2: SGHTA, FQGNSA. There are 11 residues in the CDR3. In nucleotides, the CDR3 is TGTGCCAGCAGCTTAGGCCATGAGCAGTTCTTC. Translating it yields CASSLGHEQFF.

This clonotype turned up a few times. CDR3 residues: CASSQDREGRAFF. The CDR3 coding sequence is TGTGCCAGCAGCCAAGATCGGGAGGGGAGGGCTTTCTTT. The chain has TRBV4-2 and TRBJ1-1; a possible D gene is TRBD1 (5 bases). The CDR3 contains 13 residues. Germline CDR1 and CDR2: LGHNA and YNFKEQ. Between the trimmed V and J ends, which lost 0 bases and 11 bases, there was a span of 13 bases.

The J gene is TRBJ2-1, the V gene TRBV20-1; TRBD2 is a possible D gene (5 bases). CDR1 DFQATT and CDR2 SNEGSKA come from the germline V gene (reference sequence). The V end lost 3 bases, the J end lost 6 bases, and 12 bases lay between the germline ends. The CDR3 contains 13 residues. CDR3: CSARVGLANEQFF. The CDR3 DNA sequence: TGCAGTGCTAGGGTGGGTCTAGCCAATGAGCAGTTCTTC.

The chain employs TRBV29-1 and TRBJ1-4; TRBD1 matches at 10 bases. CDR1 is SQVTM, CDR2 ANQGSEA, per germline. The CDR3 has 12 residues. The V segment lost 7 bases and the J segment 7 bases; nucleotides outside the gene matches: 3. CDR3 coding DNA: TGCAGCGCGCGGACAGGGGGTGAAAAACTGTTTTTT. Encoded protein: CSARTGGEKLFF.

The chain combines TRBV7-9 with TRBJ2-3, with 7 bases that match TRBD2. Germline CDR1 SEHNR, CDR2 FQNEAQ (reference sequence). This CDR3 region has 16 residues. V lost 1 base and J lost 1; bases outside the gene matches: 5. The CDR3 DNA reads TGTGCCAGCAGCTTAGGAGGACTAGGCCGCACAGATACGCAGTATTTT. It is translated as CASSLGGLGRTDTQYF.

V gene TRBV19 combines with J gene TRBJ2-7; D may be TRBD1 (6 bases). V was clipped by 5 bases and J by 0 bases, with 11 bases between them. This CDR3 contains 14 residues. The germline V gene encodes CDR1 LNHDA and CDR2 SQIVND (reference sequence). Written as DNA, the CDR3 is TGTGCCAGTAGTCCCGTGGACAGCTCCTACGAGCAGTACTTC. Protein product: CASSPVDSSYEQYF.

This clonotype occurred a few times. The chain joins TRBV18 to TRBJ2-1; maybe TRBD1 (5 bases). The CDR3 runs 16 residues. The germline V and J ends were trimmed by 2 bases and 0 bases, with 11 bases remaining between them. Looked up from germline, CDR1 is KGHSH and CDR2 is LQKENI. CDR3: CASSPLGPDSYNEQFF. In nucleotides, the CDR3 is TGTGCCAGCTCACCATTGGGGCCTGACTCCTACAATGAGCAGTTCTTC. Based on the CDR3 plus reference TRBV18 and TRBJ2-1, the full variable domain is NAGVMQNPRHLVRRRGQEARLRCSPMKGHSHVYWYRQLPEEGLKFMVYLQKENIIDESGMPKERFSAEFPKEGPSILRIQQVVRGDSAAYFCASSPLGPDSYNEQFFGPGTRLTVL.

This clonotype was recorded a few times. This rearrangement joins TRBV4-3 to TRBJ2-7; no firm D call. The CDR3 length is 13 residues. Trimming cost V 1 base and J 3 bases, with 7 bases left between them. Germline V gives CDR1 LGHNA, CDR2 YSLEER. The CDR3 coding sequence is TGCGCCAGCAGCCAAGCTAGGAACTACGAGCAGTACTTC. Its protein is CASSQARNYEQYF.

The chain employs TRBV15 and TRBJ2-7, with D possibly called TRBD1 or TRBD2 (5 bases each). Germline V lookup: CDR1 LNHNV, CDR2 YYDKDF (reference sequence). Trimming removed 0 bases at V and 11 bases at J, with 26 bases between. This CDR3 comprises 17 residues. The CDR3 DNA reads TGTGCCACCAGCAGAGATTTTTCTTTAGGGACCTCTTCCGGGAAGTACTTC. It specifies CATSRDFSLGTSSGKYF.

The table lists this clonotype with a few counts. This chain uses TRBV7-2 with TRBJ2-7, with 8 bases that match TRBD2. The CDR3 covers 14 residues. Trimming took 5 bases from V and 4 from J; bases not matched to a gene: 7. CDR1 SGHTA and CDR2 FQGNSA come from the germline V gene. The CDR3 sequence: CASSPRAGEYEQYF. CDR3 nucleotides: TGTGCCAGCAGCCCCAGAGCGGGGGAATACGAGCAGTACTTC.

The CDR3 region is CASSVDQRSSTDTQYF. The CDR3, as DNA: TGTGCCAGCAGCGTAGATCAGCGATCTAGCACAGATACGCAGTATTTT. The V and J genes are TRBV9 and TRBJ2-3; D gene ambiguous. CDR1 is SGDLS, CDR2 YYNGEE, per germline. Trimming pared 0 bases from V and 0 bases from J, leaving 11 bases between. This CDR3 contains 16 residues.

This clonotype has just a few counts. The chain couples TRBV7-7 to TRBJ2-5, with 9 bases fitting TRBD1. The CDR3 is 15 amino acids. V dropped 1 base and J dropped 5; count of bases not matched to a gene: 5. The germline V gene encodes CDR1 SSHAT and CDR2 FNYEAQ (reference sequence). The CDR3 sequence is CASSLGTGESETQYF. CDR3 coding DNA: TGTGCCAGCAGCTTAGGGACAGGGGAAAGTGAGACCCAGTACTTC.

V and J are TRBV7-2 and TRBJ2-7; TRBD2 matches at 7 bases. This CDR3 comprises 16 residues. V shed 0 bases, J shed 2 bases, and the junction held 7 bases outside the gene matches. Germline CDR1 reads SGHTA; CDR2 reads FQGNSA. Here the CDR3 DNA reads TGTGCCAGCAGCTTAGCCCTCCTTAGCGGGCCCTACGAGCAGTACTTC. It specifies CASSLALLSGPYEQYF. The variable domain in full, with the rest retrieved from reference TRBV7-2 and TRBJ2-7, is GAGVSQSPSNKVTEKGKDVELRCDPISGHTALYWYRQSLGQGLEFLIYFQGNSAPDKSGLPSDRFSAERTGGSVSTLTIQRTQQEDSAVYLCASSLALLSGPYEQYFGPGTRLTVT.

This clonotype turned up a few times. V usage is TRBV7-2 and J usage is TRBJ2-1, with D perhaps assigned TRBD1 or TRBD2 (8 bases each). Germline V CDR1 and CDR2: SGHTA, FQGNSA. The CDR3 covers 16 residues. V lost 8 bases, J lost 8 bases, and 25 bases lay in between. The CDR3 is CASGPGGLAGRDEQFF. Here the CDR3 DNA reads TGTGCCAGCGGTCCAGGGGGCCTAGCGGGTAGGGATGAGCAGTTCTTC.

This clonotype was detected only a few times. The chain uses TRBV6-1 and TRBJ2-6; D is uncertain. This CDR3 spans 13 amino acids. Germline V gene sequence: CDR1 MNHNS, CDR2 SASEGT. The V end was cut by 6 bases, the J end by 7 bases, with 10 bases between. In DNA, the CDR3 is TGTGCCAGCAGGGCCCCCGGAGCCAACGTCCTGACTTTC. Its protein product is CASRAPGANVLTF.

Written as DNA, the CDR3 is TGCAGTGCCAGCCACTACAATGAGCAGTTCTTC. This encodes CSASHYNEQFF. V usage is TRBV20-1 and J usage is TRBJ2-1; no firm D call. The CDR3 has 11 amino acids. Germline V gene sequence: CDR1 DFQATT, CDR2 SNEGSKA (reference sequence). Trimming removed 6 bases at V and 3 bases at J, with 6 bases between.

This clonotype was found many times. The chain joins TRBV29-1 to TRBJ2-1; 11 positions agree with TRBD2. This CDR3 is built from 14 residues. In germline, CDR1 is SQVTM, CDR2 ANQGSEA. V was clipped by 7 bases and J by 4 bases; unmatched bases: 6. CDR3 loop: CSGGLAERYNEQFF. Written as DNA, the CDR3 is TGCAGCGGGGGACTAGCGGAGCGTTACAATGAGCAGTTCTTC.

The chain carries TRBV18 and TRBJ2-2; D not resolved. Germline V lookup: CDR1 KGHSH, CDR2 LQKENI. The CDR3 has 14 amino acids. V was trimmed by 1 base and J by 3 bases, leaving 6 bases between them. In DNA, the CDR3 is TGTGCCAGCTCACCACAAATAGACACCGGGGAGCTGTTTTTT. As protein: CASSPQIDTGELFF.

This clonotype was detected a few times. The CDR3 here is CASRGQGSFSYEQYF. CDR3 coding DNA: TGTGCCAGCAGGGGACAGGGGTCCTTCTCCTACGAGCAGTACTTC. J is TRBJ2-7 and V is TRBV27, with 10 bases fitting TRBD1. This CDR3 has 15 residues. Losses at the gene ends were 6 bases for V and 0 bases for J; bases not matched to a gene: 5. Germline CDR1 and CDR2: MNHEY and SMNVEV (reference sequence).

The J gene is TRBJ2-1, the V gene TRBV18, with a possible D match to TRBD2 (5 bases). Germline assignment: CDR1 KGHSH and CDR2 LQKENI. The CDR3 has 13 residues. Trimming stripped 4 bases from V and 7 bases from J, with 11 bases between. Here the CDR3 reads CASSRGIENEQFF. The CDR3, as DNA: TGTGCCAGCTCACGAGGGATAGAAAATGAGCAGTTCTTC. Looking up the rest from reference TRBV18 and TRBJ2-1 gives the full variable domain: NAGVMQNPRHLVRRRGQEARLRCSPMKGHSHVYWYRQLPEEGLKFMVYLQKENIIDESGMPKERFSAEFPKEGPSILRIQQVVRGDSAAYFCASSRGIENEQFFGPGTRLTVL.

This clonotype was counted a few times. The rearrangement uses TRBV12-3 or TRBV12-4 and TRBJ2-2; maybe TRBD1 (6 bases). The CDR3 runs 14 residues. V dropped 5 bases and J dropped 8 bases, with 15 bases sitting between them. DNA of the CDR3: TGTGCCAGCAGTCCGATCAGGGGCGGAGGGGAGCTGTTTTTT. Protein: CASSPIRGGGELFF.

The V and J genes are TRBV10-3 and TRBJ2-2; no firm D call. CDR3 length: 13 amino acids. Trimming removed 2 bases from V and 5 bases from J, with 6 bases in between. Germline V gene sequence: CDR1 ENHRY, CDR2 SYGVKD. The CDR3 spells CAISERQTGELFF. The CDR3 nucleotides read TGTGCCATCAGTGAGAGGCAGACCGGGGAGCTGTTTTTT.

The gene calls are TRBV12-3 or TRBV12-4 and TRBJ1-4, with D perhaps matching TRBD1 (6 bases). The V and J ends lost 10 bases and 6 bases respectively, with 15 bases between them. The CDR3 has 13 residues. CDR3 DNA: TGTGCCACCCGGAATAGGGGGGATGAAAAACTGTTTTTT. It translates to CATRNRGDEKLFF.

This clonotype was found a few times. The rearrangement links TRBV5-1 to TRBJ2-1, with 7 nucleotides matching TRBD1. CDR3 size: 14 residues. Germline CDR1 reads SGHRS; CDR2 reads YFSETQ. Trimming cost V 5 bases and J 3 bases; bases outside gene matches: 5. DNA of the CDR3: TGCGCCAGCAGGTGGACAGGAGACTACAATGAGCAGTTCTTC. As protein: CASRWTGDYNEQFF. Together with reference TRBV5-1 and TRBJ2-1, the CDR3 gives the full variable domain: KAGVTQTPRYLIKTRGQQVTLSCSPISGHRSVSWYQQTPGQGLQFLFEYFSETQRNKGNFPGRFSGRQFSNSRSEMNVSTLELGDSALYLCASRWTGDYNEQFFGPGTRLTVL.